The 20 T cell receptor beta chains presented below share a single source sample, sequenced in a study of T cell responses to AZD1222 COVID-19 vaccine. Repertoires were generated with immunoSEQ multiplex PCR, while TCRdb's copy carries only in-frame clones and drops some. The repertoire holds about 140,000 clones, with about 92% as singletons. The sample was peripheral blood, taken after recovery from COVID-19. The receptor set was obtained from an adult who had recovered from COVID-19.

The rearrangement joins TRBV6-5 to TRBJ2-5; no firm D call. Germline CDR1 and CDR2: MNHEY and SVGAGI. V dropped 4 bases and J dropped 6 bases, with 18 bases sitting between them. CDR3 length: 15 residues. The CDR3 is CASSLDPAGEKTQYF. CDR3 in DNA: TGTGCCAGCAGTTTAGACCCTGCCGGAGAAAAGACCCAGTACTTC.

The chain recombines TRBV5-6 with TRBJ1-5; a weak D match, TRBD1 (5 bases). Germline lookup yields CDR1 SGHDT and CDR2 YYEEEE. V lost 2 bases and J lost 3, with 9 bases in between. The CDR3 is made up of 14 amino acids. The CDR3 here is CASSFSGDNQPQHF. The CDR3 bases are TGTGCCAGCAGCTTCTCGGGGGACAATCAGCCCCAGCATTTT. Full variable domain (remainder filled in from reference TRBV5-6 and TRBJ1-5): DAGVTQSPTHLIKTRGQQVTLRCSPKSGHDTVSWYQQALGQGPQFIFQYYEEEERQRGNFPDRFSGHQFPNYSSELNVNALLLGDSALYLCASSFSGDNQPQHFGDGTRLSIL.

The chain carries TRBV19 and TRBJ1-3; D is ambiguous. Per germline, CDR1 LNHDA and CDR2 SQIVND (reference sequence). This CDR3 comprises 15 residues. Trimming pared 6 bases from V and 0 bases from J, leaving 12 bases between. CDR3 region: CASRGPGRSGNTIYF. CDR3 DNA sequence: TGTGCCAGTAGAGGGCCGGGCCGCTCTGGAAACACCATATATTTT.

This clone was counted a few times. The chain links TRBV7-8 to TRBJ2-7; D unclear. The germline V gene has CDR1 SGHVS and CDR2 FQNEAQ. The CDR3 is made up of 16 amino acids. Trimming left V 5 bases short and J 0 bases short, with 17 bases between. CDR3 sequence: CASSLNLLGSSYEQYF. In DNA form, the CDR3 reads TGTGCCAGCAGCCTCAACCTGTTGGGCAGCTCCTACGAGCAGTACTTC.

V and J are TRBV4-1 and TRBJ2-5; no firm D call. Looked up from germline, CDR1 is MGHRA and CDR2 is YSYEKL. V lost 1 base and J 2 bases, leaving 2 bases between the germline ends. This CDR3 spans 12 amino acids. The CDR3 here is CASSQGQETQYF. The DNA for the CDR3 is TGCGCCAGCAGCCAAGGGCAAGAGACCCAGTACTTC.

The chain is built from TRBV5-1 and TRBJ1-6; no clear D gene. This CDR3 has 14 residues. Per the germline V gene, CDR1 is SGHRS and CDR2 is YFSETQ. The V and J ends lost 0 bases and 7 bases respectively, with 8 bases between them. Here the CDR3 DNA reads TGCGCCAGCAGCTTGGGGCAGTCGAATTCACCCCTCCACTTT. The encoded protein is CASSLGQSNSPLHF.

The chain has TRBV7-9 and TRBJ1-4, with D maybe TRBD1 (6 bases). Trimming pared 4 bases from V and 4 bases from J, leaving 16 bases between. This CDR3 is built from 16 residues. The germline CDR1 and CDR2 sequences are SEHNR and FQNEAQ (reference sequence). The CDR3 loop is CASSSTRDILNEKLFF. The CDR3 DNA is TGTGCCAGCAGCTCTACCCGGGACATTCTTAATGAAAAACTGTTTTTT.

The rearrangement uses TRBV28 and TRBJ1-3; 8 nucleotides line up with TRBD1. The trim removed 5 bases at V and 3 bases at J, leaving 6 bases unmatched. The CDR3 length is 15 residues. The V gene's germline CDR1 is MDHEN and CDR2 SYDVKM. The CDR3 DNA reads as TGTGCCAGCAGTCTAACAGGGGGTAGTGGAAACACCATATATTTT. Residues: CASSLTGGSGNTIYF.

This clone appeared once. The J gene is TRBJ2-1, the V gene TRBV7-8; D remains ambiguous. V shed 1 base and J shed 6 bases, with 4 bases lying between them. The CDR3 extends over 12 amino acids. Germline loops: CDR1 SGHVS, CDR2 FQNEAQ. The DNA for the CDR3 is TGTGCCAGCAGCTTAGATCTCAATGAGCAGTTCTTC. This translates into CASSLDLNEQFF.

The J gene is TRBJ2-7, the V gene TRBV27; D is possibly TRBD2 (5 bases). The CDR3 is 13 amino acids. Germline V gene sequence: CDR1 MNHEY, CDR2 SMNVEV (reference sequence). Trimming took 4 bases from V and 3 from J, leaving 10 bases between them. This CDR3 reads CASSSPGFYEQYF. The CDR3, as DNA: TGTGCCAGCAGTTCTCCGGGATTCTACGAGCAGTACTTC.

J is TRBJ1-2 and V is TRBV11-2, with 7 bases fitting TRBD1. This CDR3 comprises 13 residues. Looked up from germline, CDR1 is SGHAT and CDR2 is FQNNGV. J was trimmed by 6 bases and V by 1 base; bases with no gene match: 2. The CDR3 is CASSLGTGDGYTF. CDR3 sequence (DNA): TGTGCCAGCAGCTTAGGAACAGGGGATGGCTACACCTTC.

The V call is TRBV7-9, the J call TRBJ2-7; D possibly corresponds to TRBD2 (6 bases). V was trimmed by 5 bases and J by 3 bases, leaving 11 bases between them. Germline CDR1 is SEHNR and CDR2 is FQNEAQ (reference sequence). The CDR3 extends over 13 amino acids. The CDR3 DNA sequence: TGTGCCAGCAGCCCCGGGGGAAACTACGAGCAGTACTTC. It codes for CASSPGGNYEQYF.

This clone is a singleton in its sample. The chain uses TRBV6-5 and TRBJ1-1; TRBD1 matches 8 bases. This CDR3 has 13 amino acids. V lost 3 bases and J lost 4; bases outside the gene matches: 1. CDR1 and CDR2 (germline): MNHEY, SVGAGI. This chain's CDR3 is CASSYTGGTEAFF. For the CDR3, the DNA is TGTGCCAGCAGTTATACAGGGGGCACTGAAGCTTTCTTT.

CDR3 nucleotide sequence: TGTGCCAGCAGGGGGACAGCTAGGCTTGAGCAGTACTTC. This gives the protein CASRGTARLEQYF. The chain carries TRBV2 and TRBJ2-7; 7 nucleotides match TRBD1. Germline V gene sequence: CDR1 SNHLY, CDR2 FYNNEI. J gave up 7 bases and V 6 bases, and 9 bases lay outside the gene matches. The CDR3 is 13 residues long. The full variable domain, completed using reference TRBV2 and TRBJ2-7, is EPEVTQTPSHQVTQMGQEVILRCVPISNHLYFYWYRQILGQKVEFLVSFYNNEISEKSEIFDDQFSVERPDGSNFTLKIRSTKLEDSAMYFCASRGTARLEQYFGPGTRLTVT.

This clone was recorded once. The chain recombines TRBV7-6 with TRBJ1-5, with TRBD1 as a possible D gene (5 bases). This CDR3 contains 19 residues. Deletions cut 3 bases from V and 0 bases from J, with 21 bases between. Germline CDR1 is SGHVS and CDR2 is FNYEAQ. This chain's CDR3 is CASSLAPTDSSNSNQPQHF. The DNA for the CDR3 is TGTGCCAGCAGCTTGGCTCCTACCGACAGTTCTAATAGCAATCAGCCCCAGCATTTT.

The CDR3 loop reads CASSEVGGEQFF. CDR3 DNA: TGTGCCAGCAGTGAAGTGGGGGGAGAGCAGTTCTTC. This chain joins TRBV6-1 and TRBJ2-1; D perhaps matches TRBD2 (6 bases). V was pared by 1 base and J by 10 bases, with 8 bases between. Germline CDR1 is MNHNS and CDR2 is SASEGT. This CDR3 has 12 amino acids.

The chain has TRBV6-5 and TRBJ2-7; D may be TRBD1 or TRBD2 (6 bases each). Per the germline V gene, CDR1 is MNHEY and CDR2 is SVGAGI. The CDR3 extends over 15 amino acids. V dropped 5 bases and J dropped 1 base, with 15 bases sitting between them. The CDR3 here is CASSRDGGLSYEQYF. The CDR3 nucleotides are TGTGCCAGCAGTCGAGACGGGGGCCTGTCCTACGAGCAGTACTTC.

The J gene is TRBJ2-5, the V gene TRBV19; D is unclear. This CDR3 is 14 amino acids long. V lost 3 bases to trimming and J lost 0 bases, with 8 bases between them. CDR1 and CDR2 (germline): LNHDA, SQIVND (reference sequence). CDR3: CASSITAYQETQYF. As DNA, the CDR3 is TGTGCCAGTAGTATCACCGCATACCAAGAGACCCAGTACTTC.

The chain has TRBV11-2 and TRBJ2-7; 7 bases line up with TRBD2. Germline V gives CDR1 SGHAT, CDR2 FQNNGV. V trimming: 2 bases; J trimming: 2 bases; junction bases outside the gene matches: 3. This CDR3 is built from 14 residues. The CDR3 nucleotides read TGTGCCAGCAGCTTAAGCGGGGCAACCTACGAGCAGTACTTC. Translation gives CASSLSGATYEQYF.

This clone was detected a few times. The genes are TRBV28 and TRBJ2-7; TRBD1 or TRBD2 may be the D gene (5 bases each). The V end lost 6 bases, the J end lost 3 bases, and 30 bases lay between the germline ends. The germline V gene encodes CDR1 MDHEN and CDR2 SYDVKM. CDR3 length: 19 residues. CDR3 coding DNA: TGTGCCAGCAGCCTACGGGCAGGGCTAAGCGGAGGCGTAAACTACGAGCAGTACTTC. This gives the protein CASSLRAGLSGGVNYEQYF.